This passage covers 16 T cell receptor beta chains from one sample sequenced in a study of OX40 agonist ivuxolimab in advanced cancers. The protocol was immunoSEQ multiplex PCR, while the TCRdb copy is restricted to in-frame clones and leaves out a portion. The sample yields 35,000 to 45,000 clones, over 65% seen once. Sequenced material: CD4+ or CD8+ T cells sorted from blood, taken in a trial of the OX40 agonist ivuxolimab. Receptors were obtained from an adult with an advanced solid tumor such as melanoma, head and neck, liver or kidney cancer.

This clone occurred a few times. V usage is TRBV7-9 and J usage is TRBJ2-7; TRBD1 matches at 8 bases. Per germline, CDR1 SEHNR and CDR2 FQNEAQ (reference sequence). Trimming at V came to 6 bases and at J to 2 bases, leaving 3 bases not matched to a gene. The CDR3 has 13 amino acids. CDR3 in DNA: TGTGCCAGCAGGGGGGACAGGACCTACGAGCAGTACTTC. Translating gives CASRGDRTYEQYF.

V gene TRBV21-1 combines with J gene TRBJ2-3. TRBV21-1 corresponds to a pseudogene. CDR3 length: 16 residues. The CDR3 sequence: CASSKDSKGPWDTQYF. CDR3 nucleotides: TGTGCCAGCAGCAAAGACTCCAAAGGTCCCTGGGATACGCAGTATTTT.

The chain recombines TRBV9 with TRBJ2-7; 8 bases are shared with TRBD2. CDR1 and CDR2 (germline): SGDLS, YYNGEE. With V trimmed by 4 bases and J by 0 bases, 9 bases remained unmatched. This CDR3 is built from 16 residues. DNA for the CDR3: TGTGCCAGCAGCCCCGGGGGGGCAACCACCTCCTACGAGCAGTACTTC. This codes for CASSPGGATTSYEQYF.

This clone was seen only once. This sequence joins TRBV4-3 and TRBJ2-7, with 10 positions matching TRBD1. V dropped 9 bases and J dropped 4; count of bases not matched to a gene: 9. The CDR3 consists of 14 residues. Germline-derived CDR1 and CDR2 are LGHNA and YSLEER. CDR3 sequence reads: CASSARQGAYEQYF. CDR3 in DNA: TGCGCCAGTAGCGCCCGACAGGGGGCTTACGAGCAGTACTTC.

The chain is built from TRBV4-1 and TRBJ1-1; 7 positions agree with TRBD1. The CDR3 length is 15 residues. Trimming removed 4 bases from V and 2 bases from J; junction bases left unmatched: 7. Per the germline V gene, CDR1 is MGHRA and CDR2 is YSYEKL. CDR3 sequence (DNA): TGCGCCAGCAGCCCTAGGACAGGACAAAACACTGAAGCTTTCTTT. It is translated as CASSPRTGQNTEAFF.

The chain links TRBV29-1 to TRBJ2-3; D perhaps matches TRBD2 (6 bases). Trimming removed 4 bases at V and 1 base at J, with 18 bases between. CDR3 size: 16 residues. Germline V gene lookup returns CDR1 SQVTM and CDR2 ANQGSEA. CDR3 coding DNA: TGCAGCGTTGTGTTGCGCGGGGCGGGTGGCACAGATACGCAGTATTTT. It encodes CSVVLRGAGGTDTQYF.

The rearrangement uses TRBV5-6 and TRBJ1-1; D uncertain. Trimming stripped 0 bases from V and 5 bases from J, with 11 bases between. Germline lookup yields CDR1 SGHDT and CDR2 YYEEEE. The CDR3 is 14 residues long. The DNA of the CDR3 is TGTGCCAGCAGCTTGGGGGTGTTGAGAACTGAAGCTTTCTTT. Amino acid sequence: CASSLGVLRTEAFF.

The V and J genes are TRBV25-1 and TRBJ1-1, with a weak D call TRBD1 (5 bases). This CDR3 comprises 12 residues. In germline, CDR1 is MGHDK, CDR2 SYGVNS. V dropped 8 bases and J dropped 1 base, with 8 bases sitting between them. The CDR3 DNA reads as TGTGCCAGCGGAAGGGGGAACACTGAAGCTTTCTTT. This gives the protein CASGRGNTEAFF.

The chain has TRBV18 and TRBJ2-3, with D perhaps given as TRBD1 or TRBD2 (5 bases each). Germline V lookup: CDR1 KGHSH, CDR2 LQKENI. V was shortened by 3 bases and J by 0 bases, with 7 bases between the two germline ends. This CDR3 is 14 amino acids long. DNA for the CDR3: TGTGCCAGCTCACCGGGACCTAGCACAGATACGCAGTATTTT. This codes for CASSPGPSTDTQYF. Looking up the rest from reference TRBV18 and TRBJ2-3 gives the full variable domain: NAGVMQNPRHLVRRRGQEARLRCSPMKGHSHVYWYRQLPEEGLKFMVYLQKENIIDESGMPKERFSAEFPKEGPSILRIQQVVRGDSAAYFCASSPGPSTDTQYFGPGTRLTVL.

The chain links TRBV6-6 to TRBJ1-2; D ambiguous. V lost 2 bases, J lost 6 bases, and 13 bases lay in between. Germline V gene lookup returns CDR1 MNHNY and CDR2 SVGAGI (reference sequence). This CDR3 region has 14 residues. This CDR3 is CASSYEGKANGYTF. The CDR3 DNA is TGTGCCAGCAGTTACGAGGGAAAGGCTAATGGCTACACCTTC.

This sequence joins TRBV5-6 and TRBJ1-5; D is unclear. V lost 0 bases, J lost 4 bases, and 8 bases lay in between. This CDR3 is built from 14 residues. The V gene's germline CDR1 is SGHDT and CDR2 YYEEEE. CDR3 protein: CASSLALGNQPQHF. The CDR3 DNA follows: TGTGCCAGCAGCTTGGCCCTAGGGAATCAGCCCCAGCATTTT.

The chain couples TRBV13 to TRBJ2-5; TRBD2 aligns across 14 bases. Trimming took 5 bases from V and 5 from J; bases not matched to a gene: 10. Germline loops: CDR1 PRHDT, CDR2 FYEKMQ (reference sequence). The CDR3 consists of 17 residues. CDR3 residues: CASSQEGTSGGPETQYF. CDR3 sequence (DNA): TGTGCCAGCAGCCAAGAAGGGACTAGCGGGGGCCCGGAGACCCAGTACTTC.

The rearrangement uses TRBV18 and TRBJ2-7, with TRBD2 matching over 9 bases. The CDR3 consists of 16 residues. V shed 3 bases, J shed 4 bases, and the junction held 10 bases outside the gene matches. Germline V gene data show CDR1 as KGHSH and CDR2 as LQKENI. CDR3 nucleotide sequence: TGTGCCAGCTCACCGCAAAGGGTAGCGGGAGTGTACGAGCAGTACTTC. This encodes CASSPQRVAGVYEQYF.

This chain joins TRBV19 and TRBJ2-7; 7 positions match TRBD1. Germline lookup yields CDR1 LNHDA and CDR2 SQIVND (reference sequence). The V gene end was trimmed by 5 bases and the J gene end by 0 bases; junction bases not matched to a gene: 7. This CDR3 has 15 residues. The CDR3 sequence is CASSPGTASSYEQYF. The CDR3 DNA sequence: TGTGCCAGTAGTCCCGGGACAGCCAGCTCCTACGAGCAGTACTTC.

About this clone itself: In the same sample, other DNA sequences code for this CDR3. V is TRBV27 and J is TRBJ2-1, with 7 bases lining up with TRBD2. V trimming: 2 bases; J trimming: 4 bases; junction bases outside the gene matches: 2. CDR3 size: 14 residues. Germline loops: CDR1 MNHEY, CDR2 SMNVEV (reference sequence). Here the CDR3 reads CASSLLAEYNEQFF. The CDR3 bases are TGTGCCAGCAGTTTACTAGCGGAATACAATGAGCAGTTCTTC.

This clone was counted a single time. This chain connects TRBV2 to TRBJ1-6; D not resolved. The germline V gene encodes CDR1 SNHLY and CDR2 FYNNEI. The CDR3 consists of 16 residues. V lost 7 bases and J 7 bases, leaving 20 bases between the germline ends. The CDR3 DNA reads TGTGCCAGCACCTATAATGGGTTGACGGGGAATTCACCCCTCCACTTT. Protein product: CASTYNGLTGNSPLHF.